This T cell receptor beta chain was captured in a study of lymphopenia after photon versus proton radiotherapy. Regarding the study as a whole: Better survival with proton therapy was suggested as possible, not demonstrated.

This clone was found once. Its antigen is as yet unknown. CDR1 and CDR2 (germline): KGHSH, LQKENI. CDR3 size: 14 residues. The V gene end was trimmed by 2 bases and the J gene end by 8 bases; junction bases not matched to a gene: 4. Sequencing used immunoSEQ multiplex PCR; TCRdb keeps in-frame clones, though not all of them. The sample shows fewer than 50,000 clones, over 75% of them seen only once. The chain uses TRBV18 and TRBJ1-2; 11 bases are a match to TRBD1. The receptor was isolated from a man aged 40-49 years with gastric cancer. Sequenced here: peripheral blood, sampled from a patient treated with photon-based radiotherapy. CDR3 DNA: TGTGCCAGCTCACCAACGGACAGGGGGCACGGCTACACCTTC. Amino acid sequence: CASSPTDRGHGYTF.